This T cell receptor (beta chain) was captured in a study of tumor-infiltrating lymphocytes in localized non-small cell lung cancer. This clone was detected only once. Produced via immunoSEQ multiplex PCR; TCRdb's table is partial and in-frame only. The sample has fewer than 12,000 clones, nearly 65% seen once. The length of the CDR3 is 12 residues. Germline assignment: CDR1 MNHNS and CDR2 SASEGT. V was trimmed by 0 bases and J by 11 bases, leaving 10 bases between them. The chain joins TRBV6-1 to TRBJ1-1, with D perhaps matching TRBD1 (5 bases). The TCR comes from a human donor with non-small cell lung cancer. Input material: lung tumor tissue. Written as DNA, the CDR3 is TGTGCCAGCAGTGAAGCCAGGACAAGGGCTTTCTTT. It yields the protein CASSEARTRAFF.